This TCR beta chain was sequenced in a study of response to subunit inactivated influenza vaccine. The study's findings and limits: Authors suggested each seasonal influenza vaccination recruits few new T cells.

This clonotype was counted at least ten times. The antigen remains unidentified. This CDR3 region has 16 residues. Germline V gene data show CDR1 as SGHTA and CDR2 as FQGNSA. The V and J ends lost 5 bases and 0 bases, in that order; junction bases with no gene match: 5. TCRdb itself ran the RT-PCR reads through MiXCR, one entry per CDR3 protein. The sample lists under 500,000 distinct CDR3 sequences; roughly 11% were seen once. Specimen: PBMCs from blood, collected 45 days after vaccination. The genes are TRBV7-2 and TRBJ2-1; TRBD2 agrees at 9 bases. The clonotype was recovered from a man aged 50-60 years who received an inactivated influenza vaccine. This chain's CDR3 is CASSLIAGASYNEQFF. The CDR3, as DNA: TGTGCCAGCAGCCTCATAGCGGGGGCCTCCTACAATGAGCAGTTCTTC.